This is a list of T cell receptor beta chains from one sample in a study of graft-versus-host responses after intestinal transplantation. Using immunoSEQ multiplex PCR, the repertoire was profiled, and TCRdb retains in-frame clones only, with some absent. The repertoire has about 93,000 clones, 90% to 95% of them found once; the top ten carry roughly 0.49%. These receptors' antigens are unknown. This specimen consisted of unstimulated CD8+ T cells sorted from spleen or lymph node cells, obtained before intestinal transplant. These receptors were obtained from a human donor who received an intestinal transplant. Both conserved end residues are part of each CDR3. A D gene is named only where the DNA matches it firmly. The size of a clone is reported for some rows only, either as once, few or many, or as a class for expanded clones.

>TRBV7-6|.|TRBJ2-7|.
TGTGCCAGCAGCTTAGCTTCGAGTGAGCAGTACTTC
CASSLASSEQYF
>TRBV11-2|.|TRBJ1-5|.
TGTGCCAGCAGCTTAGGTCCCAGGTTCGATCAGCCCCAGCATTTT
CASSLGPRFDQPQHF
>TRBV19|.|TRBJ1-2|.
TGTGCCAGTAGTATGGGTATAACAGGCGGCTACACCTTC
CASSMGITGGYTF
>TRBV12-5|.|TRBJ1-4|.
TGTGCTAGTGGTTTAGCAGGGGTAACAAATGAAAAACTGTTTTTT
CASGLAGVTNEKLFF
>TRBV7-9|TRBD2|TRBJ2-7|.
TGTGCCAGCAGCCAGACTAGCGGGACCTCCTACGAGCAGTACTTC
CASSQTSGTSYEQYF
>TRBV5-5|TRBD1|TRBJ2-7|.
TGTGCCAGCAGCGGATGGGACAGCTCCTACGAGCAGTACTTC
CASSGWDSSYEQYF
>TRBV7-2|.|TRBJ2-3|once
TGTGCCAGCAGGAGTGGTGACTACCCAGTGGATACGCAGTATTTT
CASRSGDYPVDTQYF
>TRBV9|TRBD2|TRBJ2-6|once
TGTGCCAGCAGCGTAGATGGGGGGGGACTGGGGGCCAACGTCCTGACTTTC
CASSVDGGGLGANVLTF
>TRBV29-1|.|TRBJ2-7|once
TGCAGCGTTCGAAGTCCCCAGGGCGACGAGCAGTACTTC
CSVRSPQGDEQYF
>TRBV6-1|TRBD1|TRBJ2-7|.
TGTGCCAGCAGGGAGACAGGGGGCTCCTACGAGCAGTACTTC
CASRETGGSYEQYF
>TRBV27|TRBD1|TRBJ2-7|.
TGTGCCAGCAGTGAAACAGGACAGGGGGCCCACGAGCAGTACTTC
CASSETGQGAHEQYF
>TRBV18|.|TRBJ1-3|.
TGTGCCAGCTCGCGCAGGGATCCAAGCTCTGGAAACACCATATATTTT
CASSRRDPSSGNTIYF
>TRBV30|TRBD1|TRBJ2-7|.
TGTGCCTGGAGAGAGACAGGGGTCTACGAGCAGTACTTC
CAWRETGVYEQYF
>TRBV30|.|TRBJ1-2|.
TGTGCCTGGGACGGGACTAACTATGGCTACACCTTC
CAWDGTNYGYTF
>TRBV19|TRBD1|TRBJ1-2|.
TGTGCCAGTAGTGGAGGGGGCTCAAACTATGGCTACACCTTC
CASSGGGSNYGYTF
>TRBV2|TRBD1|TRBJ1-2|.
TGTGCCAGCAGTGAAGGGACAGGGCTTAACTATGGCTACACCTTC
CASSEGTGLNYGYTF
>TRBV30|.|TRBJ2-5|once
TGTGCCTGGAGAACGGGAACAGGGCCCCAGTACTTC
CAWRTGTGPQYF
>TRBV11-2|TRBD1|TRBJ1-1|.
TGTGCCAGCAGCACCCCCGCGACAGGGTATTTTTGGACTGAAGCTTTCTTT
CASSTPATGYFWTEAFF
>TRBV7-2|.|TRBJ2-1|.
TGTGCCAGCAGCTTGGGCAGCTACAATGAGCAGTTCTTC
CASSLGSYNEQFF
>TRBV12-5|.|TRBJ2-1|.
TGTGCTAGTGGTTTGGGGGCATACAATGAGCAGTTCTTC
CASGLGAYNEQFF
>TRBV9|TRBD1|TRBJ2-7|.
TGTGCCAGCAGCGTCCTAGGGACAGGGGCCGACGAGCAGTACTTC
CASSVLGTGADEQYF
>TRBV5-6|TRBD2|TRBJ2-7|.
TGTGCCAGCAGCTTAAGCGCTAGCGGTTCCTACGAGCAGTACTTC
CASSLSASGSYEQYF
>TRBV19|TRBD1|TRBJ2-7|.
TGTGCCAGTAGTTTCGGGACAGGGGGCTCCTACGAGCAGTACTTC
CASSFGTGGSYEQYF
>TRBV7-9|TRBD2|TRBJ2-1|.
TGTGCCAGCAGCCAAAGCGGGAGGGCCTCCAATGAGCAGTTCTTC
CASSQSGRASNEQFF
>TRBV4-2|TRBD1|TRBJ2-7|.
TGTGCCAGCAGCCCCGACCAGGCACAGGGGACCTACGAGCAGTACTTC
CASSPDQAQGTYEQYF
>TRBV7-8|TRBD2|TRBJ2-1|.
TGTGCCAGCACCTATGGGGGGGCCTACAATGAGCAGTTCTTC
CASTYGGAYNEQFF
>TRBV15|.|TRBJ2-7|.
TGTGCCACCAGCAGGCCTGGGGCCGAGCAGTACTTC
CATSRPGAEQYF
>TRBV13|TRBD1|TRBJ1-1|.
TGTGCCAGCAGCCCACCACCCGGGACAGGGACGGACACTGAAGCTTTCTTT
CASSPPPGTGTDTEAFF
>TRBV19|TRBD2|TRBJ2-7|.
TGTGCCAGTAGTCCGGCAGCGGGAACATCCTACGAGCAGTACTTC
CASSPAAGTSYEQYF
>TRBV30|TRBD2|TRBJ2-7|.
TGTGCCTGGGCCCGGGGGGTCATGTCCGAGCAGTACTTC
CAWARGVMSEQYF
>TRBV5-6|.|TRBJ2-7|.
TGTGCCAGCAGCTTGGGCCGGGTCCCAAGCTCCTACGAGCAGTACTTC
CASSLGRVPSSYEQYF
>TRBV19|TRBD1|TRBJ2-2|.
TGTGCCAGTAAGGGACAGGGTACCGGGGAGCTGTTTTTT
CASKGQGTGELFF
>TRBV27|TRBD2|TRBJ2-7|.
TGTGCCAGCAATAGGGGACTAGCGGGATCCTACGAGCAGTACTTC
CASNRGLAGSYEQYF
>TRBV4-3|TRBD2|TRBJ2-7|.
TGCGCCAGCAGCCCCACGGGGGGGCCCTACGAGCAGTACTTC
CASSPTGGPYEQYF
>TRBV11-2|TRBD1|TRBJ2-7|.
TGTGCCAGCAGCTTACGGGACAGGACTTCCTACGAGCAGTACTTC
CASSLRDRTSYEQYF
>TRBV6-1|TRBD1|TRBJ1-3|.
TGTGCCAGCAGTGGAACCGGGACAGGGGGTTCATTATTTGGAAACACCATATATTTT
CASSGTGTGGSLFGNTIYF
>TRBV15|.|TRBJ1-1|.
TGTGCCACCAGCAGACCCCGGGAGGCGGTCACTGAAGCTTTCTTT
CATSRPREAVTEAFF
>TRBV10-1|TRBD2|TRBJ2-1|.
TGCGCCAGCAGTGAGGCCGGACTAGCGGAAACCTACAATGAGCAGTTCTTC
CASSEAGLAETYNEQFF
>TRBV27|.|TRBJ2-7|.
TGTGCCAGCAGTTTAACTAGTTTCGACGAGCAGTACTTC
CASSLTSFDEQYF
>TRBV19|.|TRBJ1-2|.
TGTGCCAGTAGTCCAAGCACAGGGTTTGTGGCAGGCTACACCTTC
CASSPSTGFVAGYTF
>TRBV7-9|TRBD1|TRBJ1-1|.
TGTGCCAGCAGCTCAATTTCGGGACAGACGAACACTGAAGCTTTCTTT
CASSSISGQTNTEAFF
>TRBV28|TRBD1|TRBJ2-1|.
TGTGCCAGCAGTTTGTTCGACAGGGGGCTAGCGGATGAGCAGTTCTTC
CASSLFDRGLADEQFF
>TRBV4-2|TRBD2|TRBJ2-7|.
TGTGCCAGCAGCCCCACTACTAGCGGCTCCTACGAGCAGTACTTC
CASSPTTSGSYEQYF
>TRBV27|.|TRBJ2-2|.
TGTGCCAGCAGTTTGTCTGGGGAGCTGTTTTTT
CASSLSGELFF
>TRBV27|.|TRBJ1-2|.
TGTGCCAGCAGTCCCCGCCCGACACATCTATATGGCTACACCTTC
CASSPRPTHLYGYTF
>TRBV5-1|.|TRBJ1-2|.
TGCGCCAGCAGCTCCGACAGTCTCACTGGCTACACCTTC
CASSSDSLTGYTF
>TRBV19|.|TRBJ2-1|.
TGTGCCAGTAGTATAGATAAGGCGGATGAGCAGTTCTTC
CASSIDKADEQFF
>TRBV5-6|.|TRBJ2-7|.
TGTGCCAGCACCAGGGGAAGTGGGACCTACGAGCAGTACTTC
CASTRGSGTYEQYF
>TRBV7-6|.|TRBJ2-2|.
TGTGCCAGCAGCGCCGGGACAAGGAACACCGGGGAGCTGTTTTTT
CASSAGTRNTGELFF
>TRBV6-5|.|TRBJ1-2|.
TGTGCCAGCAGTTCTCAGACCGACTACTATGGCTACACCTTC
CASSSQTDYYGYTF
>TRBV19|TRBD1|TRBJ2-7|.
TGTGCCAGTAGTATAGCCGGGACAGGGGCCTACGAGCAGTACTTC
CASSIAGTGAYEQYF
>TRBV4-1|TRBD1|TRBJ1-1|.
TGCGCCAGCAGCCAAGGGGGGGGGACAGGTGACACTGGAGCTTTCTTT
CASSQGGGTGDTGAFF
>TRBV27|.|TRBJ2-2|.
TGTGCCAGCAGCAGATACGGGGAGCTGTTTTTT
CASSRYGELFF
>TRBV6-1|TRBD2|TRBJ2-1|once
TGTGCCAGCAGTGAAGTAGCGGGATCCTCCTACAATGAGCAGTTCTTC
CASSEVAGSSYNEQFF
>TRBV5-1|.|TRBJ2-7|.
TGCGCCAGCAGCTCAGGGACAAACTCCTACGAGCAGTACTTC
CASSSGTNSYEQYF
>TRBV27|.|TRBJ2-7|.
TGTGCCAGCAGTGAGACAGGAGATTACGAGCAGTACTTC
CASSETGDYEQYF
>TRBV7-6|TRBD2|TRBJ2-5|.
TGTGCCAGCAGCTTAGAGGCGGGGGGGCGGCAGACCCAGTACTTC
CASSLEAGGRQTQYF
>TRBV7-9|.|TRBJ1-3|once
TGTGCCAGCAGCCCCCTAGCGTATACAGTTAGCTCTGGAAACACCATATATTTT
CASSPLAYTVSSGNTIYF
>TRBV25-1|.|TRBJ2-7|.
TGTGCCAGCAGTGATACCTACGAGCAGTACTTC
CASSDTYEQYF
>TRBV7-3|.|TRBJ2-3|.
TGTGCCAGCAGCGTCTATATCACAGATACGCAGTATTTT
CASSVYITDTQYF